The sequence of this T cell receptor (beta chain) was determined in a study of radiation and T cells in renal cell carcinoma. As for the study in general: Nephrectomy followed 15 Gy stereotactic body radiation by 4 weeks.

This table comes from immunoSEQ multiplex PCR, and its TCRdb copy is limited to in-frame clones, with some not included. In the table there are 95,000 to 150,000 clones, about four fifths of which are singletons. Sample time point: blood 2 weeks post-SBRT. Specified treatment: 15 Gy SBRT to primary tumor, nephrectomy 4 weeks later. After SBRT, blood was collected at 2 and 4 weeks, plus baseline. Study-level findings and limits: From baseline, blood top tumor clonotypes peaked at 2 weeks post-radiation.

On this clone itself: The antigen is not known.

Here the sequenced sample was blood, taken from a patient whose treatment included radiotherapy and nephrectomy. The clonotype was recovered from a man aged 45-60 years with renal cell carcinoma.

Here the CDR3 DNA reads TGTGCCAGTAGTAGCGGGGGAGGAGATACGCAGTATTTT. It codes for CASSSGGGDTQYF. The gene calls are TRBV19 and TRBJ2-3; 7 bases match TRBD2. Germline V gives CDR1 LNHDA, CDR2 SQIVND (reference sequence). V shed 4 bases, J shed 5 bases, and the junction held 3 bases outside the gene matches. The CDR3 runs 13 residues.